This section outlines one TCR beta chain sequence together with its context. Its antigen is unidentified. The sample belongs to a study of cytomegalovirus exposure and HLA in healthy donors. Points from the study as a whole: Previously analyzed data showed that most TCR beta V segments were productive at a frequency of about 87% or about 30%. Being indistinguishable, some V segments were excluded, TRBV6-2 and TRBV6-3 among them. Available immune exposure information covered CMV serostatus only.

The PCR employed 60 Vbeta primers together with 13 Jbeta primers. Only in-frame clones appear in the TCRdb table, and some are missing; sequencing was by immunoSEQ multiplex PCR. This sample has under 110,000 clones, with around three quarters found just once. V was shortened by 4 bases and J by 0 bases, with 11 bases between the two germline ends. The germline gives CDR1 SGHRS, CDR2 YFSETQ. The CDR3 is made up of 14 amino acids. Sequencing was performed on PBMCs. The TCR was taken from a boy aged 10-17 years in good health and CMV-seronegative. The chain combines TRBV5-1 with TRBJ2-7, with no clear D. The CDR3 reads CASSHERSSYEQYF. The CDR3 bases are TGCGCCAGCAGCCACGAGAGAAGCTCCTACGAGCAGTACTTC. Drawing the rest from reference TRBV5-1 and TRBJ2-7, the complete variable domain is KAGVTQTPRYLIKTRGQQVTLSCSPISGHRSVSWYQQTPGQGLQFLFEYFSETQRNKGNFPGRFSGRQFSNSRSEMNVSTLELGDSALYLCASSHERSSYEQYFGPGTRLTVT.